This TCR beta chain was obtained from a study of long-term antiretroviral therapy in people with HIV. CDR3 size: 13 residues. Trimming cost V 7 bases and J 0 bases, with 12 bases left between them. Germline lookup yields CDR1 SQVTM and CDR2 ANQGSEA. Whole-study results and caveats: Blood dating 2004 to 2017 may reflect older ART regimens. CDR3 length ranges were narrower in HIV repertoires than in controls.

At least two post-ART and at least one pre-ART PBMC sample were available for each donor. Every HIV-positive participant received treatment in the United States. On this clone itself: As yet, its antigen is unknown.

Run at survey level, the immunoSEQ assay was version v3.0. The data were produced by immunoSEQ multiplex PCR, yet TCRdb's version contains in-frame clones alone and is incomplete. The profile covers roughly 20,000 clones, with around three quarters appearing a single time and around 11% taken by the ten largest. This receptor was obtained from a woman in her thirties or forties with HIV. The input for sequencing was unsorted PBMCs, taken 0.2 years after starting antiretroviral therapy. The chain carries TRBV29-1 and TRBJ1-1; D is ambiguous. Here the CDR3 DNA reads TGCAGCGCTCCTGGGATTTTGAACACTGAAGCTTTCTTT. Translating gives CSAPGILNTEAFF.